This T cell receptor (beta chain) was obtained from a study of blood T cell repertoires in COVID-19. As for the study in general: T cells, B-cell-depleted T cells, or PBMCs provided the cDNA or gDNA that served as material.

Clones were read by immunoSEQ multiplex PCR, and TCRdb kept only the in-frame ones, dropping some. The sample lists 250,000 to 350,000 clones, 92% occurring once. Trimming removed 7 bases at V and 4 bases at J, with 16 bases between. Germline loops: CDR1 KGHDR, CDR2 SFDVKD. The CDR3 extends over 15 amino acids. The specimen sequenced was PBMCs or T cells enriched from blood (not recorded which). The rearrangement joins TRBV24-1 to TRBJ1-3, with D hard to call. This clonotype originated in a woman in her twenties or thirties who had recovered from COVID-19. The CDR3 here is CATRLAKQIGNTIYF. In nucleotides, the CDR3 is TGTGCCACCAGGCTTGCGAAACAGATCGGAAACACCATATATTTT.